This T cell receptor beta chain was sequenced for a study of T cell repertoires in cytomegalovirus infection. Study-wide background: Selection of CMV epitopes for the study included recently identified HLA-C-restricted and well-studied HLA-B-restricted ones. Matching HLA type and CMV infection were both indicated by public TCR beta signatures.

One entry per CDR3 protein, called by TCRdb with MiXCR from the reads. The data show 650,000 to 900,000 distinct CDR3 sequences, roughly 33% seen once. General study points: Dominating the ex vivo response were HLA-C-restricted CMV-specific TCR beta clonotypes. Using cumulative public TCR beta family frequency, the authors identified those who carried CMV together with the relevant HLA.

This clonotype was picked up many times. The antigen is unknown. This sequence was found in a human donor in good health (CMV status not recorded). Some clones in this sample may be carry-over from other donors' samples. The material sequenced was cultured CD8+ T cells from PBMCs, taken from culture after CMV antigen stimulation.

The chain's CDR3 is CASSSEDGNQETQYF. DNA of the CDR3: TGTGCCAGCAGTTCAGAGGACGGGAACCAAGAGACCCAGTACTTC. The V gene is TRBV12-3 or TRBV12-4, the J gene TRBJ2-5; the D gene is possibly TRBD2 (5 bases). With 4 bases removed from V and 0 bases from J, the gap between germline ends came to 12 bases. CDR3 size: 15 residues.